Each of the 31 T cell receptor beta chains below was sequenced from the same sample in a study of blood T cell repertoires in COVID-19. The assay was immunoSEQ multiplex PCR, and TCRdb's table has in-frame clones only and misses some. The repertoire holds 65,000 to 90,000 clones, 75% to 90% seen once, with approximately 2.5% in the top ten. What was sequenced was peripheral blood. These receptors were collected from a man older than 75 with active or convalescent COVID-19.

The chain is built from TRBV28 and TRBJ2-1, with 7 bases lining up with TRBD1. V dropped 1 base and J dropped 4; count of bases not matched to a gene: 4. This CDR3 region has 15 residues. Germline lookup yields CDR1 MDHEN and CDR2 SYDVKM. The DNA of the CDR3 is TGTGCCAGCAGTTTATCGGGACAGCTATACAATGAGCAGTTCTTC. This gives the protein CASSLSGQLYNEQFF.

The gene calls are TRBV3-1 (or the pseudogene TRBV3-2) and TRBJ2-1, with D possibly TRBD2 on 5 matching bases. CDR3 size: 14 residues. Deletions cut 0 bases from V and 9 bases from J, with 12 bases between. CDR1 and CDR2 from the germline V gene are LGHDT and YNNKEL (reference sequence). The CDR3 protein is CASSQDNRGAEQFF. DNA of the CDR3: TGTGCCAGCAGCCAAGATAACCGGGGAGCTGAGCAGTTCTTC.

This clone was seen only once. The rearrangement joins TRBV7-9 to TRBJ1-6, with a tentative D call TRBD1 (6 bases). The CDR3 is 15 residues long. The ends were cut back, 2 bases at V and 3 bases at J, with 8 bases in the middle. Per the germline V gene, CDR1 is SEHNR and CDR2 is FQNEAQ (reference sequence). CDR3 DNA: TGTGCCAGCAGCTTACGAGGGGGCTATAATTCACCCCTCCACTTT. Its translation: CASSLRGGYNSPLHF.

V usage is TRBV19 and J usage is TRBJ2-5, with TRBD1 as a possible D gene (6 bases). This CDR3 spans 12 amino acids. Germline V gene data show CDR1 as LNHDA and CDR2 as SQIVND (reference sequence). Trimming took off 6 bases at V and 5 bases at J, with 10 bases between the two ends. CDR3 DNA: TGTGCCAGTAGCAGGCAGGGGGAGACCCAGTACTTC. Translating it yields CASSRQGETQYF. The full variable domain, completed using reference TRBV19 and TRBJ2-5, is DGGITQSPKYLFRKEGQNVTLSCEQNLNHDAMYWYRQDPGQGLRLIYYSQIVNDFQKGDIAEGYSVSREKKESFPLTVTSAQKNPTAFYLCASSRQGETQYFGPGTRLLVL.

V gene TRBV19 combines with J gene TRBJ2-7, with 10 bases lining up with TRBD1. The J segment lost 4 bases and the V segment lost 6 bases, leaving 6 bases of the junction unmatched. The germline CDR1 and CDR2 sequences are LNHDA and SQIVND (reference sequence). CDR3 length: 14 residues. For the CDR3, the DNA is TGTGCCAGTAGGGCCCGACAGGGGGCTTACGAGCAGTACTTC. This gives the protein CASRARQGAYEQYF.

This chain links TRBV4-3 with TRBJ2-1; 9 bases are a match to TRBD2. The V and J ends lost 4 bases and 0 bases, in that order; junction bases with no gene match: 10. Germline V CDR1 and CDR2: LGHNA, YSLEER. The CDR3 has 18 residues. The CDR3 spells CASSRRLAGPSSYNEQFF. The CDR3 bases are TGCGCCAGCAGCCGACGGCTAGCGGGACCGAGCTCCTACAATGAGCAGTTCTTC.

The chain links TRBV5-1 to TRBJ2-1, with D perhaps TRBD2 (6 bases). Germline V CDR1 and CDR2: SGHRS, YFSETQ. With 2 bases removed from V and 3 bases from J, the gap between germline ends came to 15 bases. The length of the CDR3 is 16 residues. In DNA, the CDR3 is TGCGCCAGCAGCTTCGATGGAGGGAGGAGCTACAATGAGCAGTTCTTC. This translates into CASSFDGGRSYNEQFF.

V is TRBV25-1 and J is TRBJ2-7, with TRBD1 matching 8 bases. The CDR3 runs 14 residues. Germline V gene sequence: CDR1 MGHDK, CDR2 SYGVNS. Unmatched junction bases numbered 7, after V lost 6 bases and J lost 3 bases. For the CDR3, the DNA is TGTGCCAGCAGATACGGACAGGGTCTCTACGAGCAGTACTTC. Translation: CASRYGQGLYEQYF.

The rearrangement joins TRBV29-1 to TRBJ2-7, with TRBD2 matching 7 bases. Germline V gene lookup returns CDR1 SQVTM and CDR2 ANQGSEA. This CDR3 comprises 12 residues. Germline trimming cut 0 bases from V and 9 bases from J; bases unmatched to any gene: 5. CDR3 in DNA: TGCAGCGTTGAAGACGGCGGGGAGGGGCAGTACTTC. Translated: CSVEDGGEGQYF.

This sequence joins TRBV6-4 and TRBJ1-5, with D hard to call. The CDR3 runs 20 residues. The ends were cut back, 0 bases at V and 0 bases at J, with 21 bases in the middle. Germline V gives CDR1 MRHNA, CDR2 SNTAGT. The CDR3: CASSDSLGIRRAHSNQPQHF. DNA for the CDR3: TGTGCCAGCAGTGACTCCTTAGGTATCAGGAGGGCACATAGCAATCAGCCCCAGCATTTT.

The rearrangement uses TRBV19 and TRBJ2-2; D is possibly TRBD1 (6 bases). Trimming removed 3 bases from V and 4 bases from J, with 12 bases in between. Germline lookup yields CDR1 LNHDA and CDR2 SQIVND (reference sequence). The CDR3 length is 15 residues. CDR3 sequence: CASSISGRGTGELFF. CDR3 nucleotides: TGTGCCAGTAGTATTTCGGGCAGGGGCACCGGGGAGCTGTTTTTT.

The chain carries TRBV9 and TRBJ1-1, with D possibly matching TRBD1 (6 bases). The CDR3 consists of 14 residues. Germline V gene lookup returns CDR1 SGDLS and CDR2 YYNGEE. Trimming cost V 0 bases and J 2 bases, with 8 bases left between them. CDR3 residues: CASSVEDSNTEAFF. The CDR3 coding sequence is TGTGCCAGCAGCGTAGAGGACAGCAACACTGAAGCTTTCTTT.

This clone was seen only a few times. V gene TRBV18 combines with J gene TRBJ1-5, with D tentatively TRBD1 (5 bases). Trimming left V 3 bases short and J 4 bases short, with 13 bases between. This CDR3 region has 15 residues. From germline, CDR1 is KGHSH and CDR2 LQKENI. The CDR3 bases are TGTGCCAGCTCACCCCGGCAGGGCTGGAATCAGCCCCAGCATTTT. Translated, it gives CASSPRQGWNQPQHF.

The gene calls are TRBV2 and TRBJ2-4; 7 positions match TRBD1. This CDR3 spans 16 amino acids. The V segment lost 8 bases and the J segment 1 base; nucleotides outside the gene matches: 11. Looked up from germline, CDR1 is SNHLY and CDR2 is FYNNEI. CDR3 sequence reads: CASGQVPHGAKNIQYF. The DNA for the CDR3 is TGTGCCAGCGGACAGGTCCCCCATGGCGCCAAAAACATTCAGTACTTC. The variable domain in full, completed from reference TRBV2 and TRBJ2-4, reads EPEVTQTPSHQVTQMGQEVILRCVPISNHLYFYWYRQILGQKVEFLVSFYNNEISEKSEIFDDQFSVERPDGSNFTLKIRSTKLEDSAMYFCASGQVPHGAKNIQYFGAGTRLSVL.

This rearrangement joins TRBV3-1 (or the pseudogene TRBV3-2) to TRBJ2-2; 11 bases match TRBD2. Germline CDR1 reads LGHDT; CDR2 reads YNNKEL (reference sequence). Trimming took 4 bases from V and 4 from J; bases not matched to a gene: 5. The CDR3 is 16 amino acids. CDR3: CASSLGLAGPTGELFF. The CDR3 coding sequence is TGTGCCAGCAGCCTTGGACTAGCGGGCCCCACCGGGGAGCTGTTTTTT.

This sequence joins TRBV3-1 (or the pseudogene TRBV3-2) and TRBJ2-7; D is ambiguous. The CDR3 is 12 amino acids. Germline values: CDR1 LGHDT, CDR2 YNNKEL (reference sequence). V gave up 6 bases and J gave up 0 bases, with 6 bases separating them. CDR3: CASRVSSYEQYF. The CDR3 coding sequence is TGTGCCAGCAGGGTTAGCTCCTACGAGCAGTACTTC.

The rearrangement uses TRBV10-1 and TRBJ2-2; a possible D gene is TRBD1 (6 bases). Deletions cut 4 bases from V and 1 base from J, with 7 bases between. Germline CDR1 is WNHNN and CDR2 is SYGVQD (reference sequence). The CDR3 is made up of 14 amino acids. In DNA form, the CDR3 reads TGCGCCAGCAGTGTGGGACAGAACACCGGGGAGCTGTTTTTT. Amino acid sequence: CASSVGQNTGELFF.

V is TRBV5-1 and J is TRBJ2-3, with 8 bases that match TRBD1. CDR1 and CDR2 from the germline V gene are SGHRS and YFSETQ. V shed 4 bases, J shed 1 base, and the junction held 5 bases outside the gene matches. The CDR3 is made up of 15 amino acids. The CDR3 spells CASSRRGQGTDTQYF. CDR3 nucleotides: TGCGCCAGCAGCCGCAGGGGACAGGGCACAGATACGCAGTATTTT.

The chain couples TRBV28 to TRBJ2-1; TRBD2 is a possible D gene (6 bases). CDR3 length: 12 residues. Germline values: CDR1 MDHEN, CDR2 SYDVKM. Trimming removed 6 bases at V and 9 bases at J, with 12 bases between. The CDR3 DNA reads as TGTGCCAGCAGCAGACTAGTTCCTGAGCAGTTCTTC. It is translated as CASSRLVPEQFF. Full variable domain (outside the CDR3, taken from reference TRBV28 and TRBJ2-1): DVKVTQSSRYLVKRTGEKVFLECVQDMDHENMFWYRQDPGLGLRLIYFSYDVKMKEKGDIPEGYSVSREKKERFSLILESASTNQTSMYLCASSRLVPEQFFGPGTRLTVL.

This clone was detected once. The rearrangement uses TRBV4-2 and TRBJ2-3; TRBD2 aligns across 10 bases. CDR1 LGHNA and CDR2 YNFKEQ come from the germline V gene. V trimming: 2 bases; J trimming: 6 bases; junction bases outside the gene matches: 2. CDR3 length: 14 amino acids. CDR3 loop: CASSQLAGGDTQYF. The DNA for the CDR3 is TGTGCCAGCAGCCAATTAGCGGGAGGTGATACGCAGTATTTT.

This chain links TRBV5-1 with TRBJ2-7; possibly TRBD2 for D (5 bases). The V and J ends lost 1 base and 3 bases respectively, with 8 bases between them. CDR1 is SGHRS, CDR2 YFSETQ, per germline. The CDR3 extends over 13 amino acids. The CDR3 loop reads CASSLTSDYEQYF. In DNA form, the CDR3 reads TGCGCCAGCAGCTTGACTAGTGACTACGAGCAGTACTTC. The whole variable domain, filled in from reference TRBV5-1 and TRBJ2-7, reads KAGVTQTPRYLIKTRGQQVTLSCSPISGHRSVSWYQQTPGQGLQFLFEYFSETQRNKGNFPGRFSGRQFSNSRSEMNVSTLELGDSALYLCASSLTSDYEQYFGPGTRLTVT.

This clone has just one count. The chain recombines TRBV6-2 or TRBV6-3 with TRBJ2-5; no clear D gene. CDR3 length: 15 amino acids. Trimming cost V 3 bases and J 4 bases, with 15 bases left between them. Germline assignment: CDR1 MNHEY and CDR2 SVGEGT. The CDR3 DNA sequence: TGTGCCAGCAGTTATCCCAGATCAAGTGGAGAGACCCAGTACTTC. This translates into CASSYPRSSGETQYF.

The chain couples TRBV27 to TRBJ1-5; the match to TRBD1 covers 7 bases. CDR1 MNHEY and CDR2 SMNVEV come from the germline V gene (reference sequence). The length of the CDR3 is 16 residues. Unmatched junction bases numbered 13, after V lost 7 bases and J lost 4 bases. The DNA of the CDR3 is TGTGCCAGCATGAAGCGTTCCGGGACAGTGAATCAGCCCCAGCATTTT. Translating gives CASMKRSGTVNQPQHF.

V and J are TRBV14 and TRBJ2-1, with 9 bases aligning to TRBD1. CDR1 SGHDN and CDR2 FVKESK come from the germline V gene. Trimming took 4 bases from V and 6 from J; bases not matched to a gene: 7. This CDR3 region has 15 residues. The CDR3: CASSPPGQGFNEQFF. The CDR3 DNA follows: TGTGCCAGCAGCCCCCCGGGACAGGGCTTCAATGAGCAGTTCTTC.

This chain links TRBV19 with TRBJ2-5; 7 nucleotides align to TRBD1. Germline V gene lookup returns CDR1 LNHDA and CDR2 SQIVND (reference sequence). This CDR3 has 14 amino acids. The V and J ends lost 3 bases and 2 bases, in that order; junction bases with no gene match: 3. The CDR3 coding sequence is TGTGCCAGTAGTATCCCGGGACAGCAAGAGACCCAGTACTTC. Translation: CASSIPGQQETQYF.

The chain is built from TRBV7-2 and TRBJ1-3; D gene ambiguous. This CDR3 spans 14 amino acids. Trimming stripped 2 bases from V and 2 bases from J, with 7 bases between. CDR1 and CDR2 (germline): SGHTA, FQGNSA. The chain's CDR3 is CASSLFRTGNTIYF. The CDR3 DNA reads TGTGCCAGCAGCTTATTCAGGACTGGAAACACCATATATTTT.

The rearrangement joins TRBV12-3 or TRBV12-4 to TRBJ1-6; no clear D. Between the trimmed V and J ends, which lost 5 bases and 8 bases, there was a span of 10 bases. CDR3 length: 13 residues. For the CDR3, the DNA is TGTGCCAGCAGTCTGTTACGGGATTCACCCCTCCACTTT. It is translated as CASSLLRDSPLHF.

This clone was recorded only once. CDR3 amino acids: CSVALGQDQPQHF. Written as DNA, the CDR3 is TGCAGCGTTGCTCTGGGACAGGATCAGCCCCAGCATTTT. The rearrangement uses TRBV29-1 and TRBJ1-5; 8 bases map to TRBD1. V was clipped by 4 bases and J by 5 bases; unmatched bases: 4. The CDR3 contains 13 residues. Germline CDR1 and CDR2: SQVTM and ANQGSEA.

The chain joins TRBV5-4 to TRBJ2-7; 13 nucleotides line up with TRBD2. V was pared by 4 bases and J by 1 base, with 2 bases of the junction left unmatched. The CDR3 sequence is 15 residues long. Germline V CDR1 and CDR2: SGHNT, YYREEE (reference sequence). CDR3 protein: CASSKLAGGSYEQYF. CDR3 sequence (DNA): TGTGCCAGCAGCAAACTAGCGGGAGGGTCCTACGAGCAGTACTTC.

The rearrangement joins TRBV5-1 to TRBJ2-1, with 8 bases fitting TRBD2. Germline lookup yields CDR1 SGHRS and CDR2 YFSETQ. CDR3 length: 15 residues. V lost 1 base to trimming and J lost 3 bases; unmatched junction nucleotides: 3. CDR3 sequence reads: CASSLIRGGYNEQFF. The CDR3 region has the DNA TGCGCCAGCAGCTTGATCCGGGGGGGCTACAATGAGCAGTTCTTC.

This clone was seen a few times. The chain carries TRBV3-1 (or the pseudogene TRBV3-2) and TRBJ1-3; no firm D call. Germline V gene lookup returns CDR1 LGHDT and CDR2 YNNKEL (reference sequence). Trimming removed 4 bases from V and 0 bases from J, with 10 bases in between. This CDR3 is 15 amino acids long. Written as DNA, the CDR3 is TGTGCCAGCAGCCCGTCGGGATTCTCTGGAAACACCATATATTTT. This encodes CASSPSGFSGNTIYF.